The next 27 T cell receptor beta chains were all read from a single sample in a study of blood T cell repertoires in COVID-19. The protocol was immunoSEQ multiplex PCR, while the TCRdb copy is restricted to in-frame clones and leaves out a portion. The profile shows roughly 230,000 clones, 89% of them singletons. The sequenced sample was peripheral blood. The receptors were gathered from a woman aged 40 to 50 who had recovered from COVID-19.

The chain has TRBV5-1 and TRBJ2-3; 10 bases match TRBD2. The CDR3 contains 15 residues. Trimming took 3 bases from V and 1 from J; bases not matched to a gene: 2. In germline, CDR1 is SGHRS, CDR2 YFSETQ. The CDR3, as DNA: TGCGCCAGCAGCTCCGGGACTAGCGGCACAGATACGCAGTATTTT. This gives the protein CASSSGTSGTDTQYF.

The genes are TRBV28 and TRBJ2-5, with 12 bases matching TRBD2. The junction had 15 bases not matched to a gene; V was cut back by 6 bases and J by 4 bases. CDR1 is MDHEN and CDR2 is SYDVKM in the germline V gene. The CDR3 length is 18 residues. CDR3 nucleotides: TGTGCCAGCAGCCCAGGGGAACTAGCGGGGGGATATGGAGAGACCCAGTACTTC. Its protein is CASSPGELAGGYGETQYF.

This clone appeared a few times. The gene calls are TRBV27 and TRBJ2-1; D call uncertain. This CDR3 region has 14 residues. Trimming removed 0 bases from V and 4 bases from J, with 7 bases in between. Looked up from germline, CDR1 is MNHEY and CDR2 is SMNVEV (reference sequence). DNA for the CDR3: TGTGCCAGCAGTTTATCGGGCTCGTACAATGAGCAGTTCTTC. Translating gives CASSLSGSYNEQFF.

The V and J genes are TRBV5-6 and TRBJ1-3, with D perhaps TRBD1 (6 bases). The CDR3 consists of 16 residues. CDR1 SGHDT and CDR2 YYEEEE come from the germline V gene. V lost 4 bases and J lost 0, with 14 bases in between. The chain's CDR3 is CASSAGQIYSGNTIYF. For the CDR3, the DNA is TGTGCCAGCAGCGCAGGACAGATCTACTCTGGAAACACCATATATTTT.

The V call is TRBV6-2 or TRBV6-3, the J call TRBJ1-2; D remains unclear. The CDR3 totals 12 residues. Trimming pared 4 bases from V and 7 bases from J, leaving 10 bases between. CDR1 is MNHEY and CDR2 is SVGEGT in the germline V gene. CDR3: CASSWAGSGYTF. The CDR3 DNA follows: TGTGCCAGCAGTTGGGCCGGAAGTGGCTACACCTTC.

J is TRBJ2-1 and V is TRBV7-2; TRBD2 aligns across 12 bases. V was clipped by 5 bases and J by 4 bases; unmatched bases: 6. CDR3 length: 16 residues. Germline V gene data show CDR1 as SGHTA and CDR2 as FQGNSA. CDR3 DNA: TGTGCCAGCAGCCCCTACGGACTAGCGGGATACAATGAGCAGTTCTTC. This sequence encodes CASSPYGLAGYNEQFF.

As DNA, the CDR3 is TGTGCCAGCAGCTTAGGTGCGTACGAGCAGTACTTC. It specifies CASSLGAYEQYF. J is TRBJ2-7 and V is TRBV11-2, with unresolved D. Germline V gene sequence: CDR1 SGHAT, CDR2 FQNNGV. V was cut by 1 base and J by 4 bases, with 5 bases left in between. The CDR3 runs 12 residues.

The count of this clone is one. V gene TRBV14 combines with J gene TRBJ1-1; TRBD1 aligns across 7 bases. The CDR3 totals 16 residues. The V gene's germline CDR1 is SGHDN and CDR2 FVKESK. V gave up 1 base and J gave up 0 bases; unmatched junction bases: 5. CDR3 sequence reads: CASSQAPGQLNTEAFF. The DNA for the CDR3 is TGTGCCAGCAGCCAAGCCCCGGGACAGCTGAACACTGAAGCTTTCTTT.

This chain links TRBV21-1 with TRBJ1-1; the DNA was not compared with TRBD1, the D call given in the table. TRBV21-1 is a documented pseudogene. The CDR3 loop spans 16 amino acids. CDR3 protein: CASSKAGQGANTEAFF. The CDR3, as DNA: TGTGCCAGCAGCAAAGCAGGGCAGGGGGCAAACACTGAAGCTTTCTTT.

The chain combines TRBV18 with TRBJ1-1; D is unclear. V lost 5 bases to trimming and J lost 1 base, with 8 bases between them. CDR3 length: 13 residues. In germline, CDR1 is KGHSH, CDR2 LQKENI. The DNA for the CDR3 is TGTGCCAGCTCATCCACACCGAACACTGAAGCTTTCTTT. Translated, it gives CASSSTPNTEAFF. Full variable domain (rest looked up from reference TRBV18 and TRBJ1-1): NAGVMQNPRHLVRRRGQEARLRCSPMKGHSHVYWYRQLPEEGLKFMVYLQKENIIDESGMPKERFSAEFPKEGPSILRIQQVVRGDSAAYFCASSSTPNTEAFFGQGTRLTVV.

Concerning this clone: At the DNA level, this CDR3 is encoded by other sequences in the same sample as well. The rearrangement uses TRBV11-2 and TRBJ2-5; D is perhaps TRBD2 (6 bases). CDR1 and CDR2 from the germline V gene are SGHAT and FQNNGV. Trimming took off 3 bases at V and 2 bases at J, with 7 bases between the two ends. CDR3 length equals 13 residues. The CDR3 coding sequence is TGTGCCAGCAGCTTGGGACTTCAAGAGACCCAGTACTTC. Its protein is CASSLGLQETQYF.

The chain is built from TRBV6-6 and TRBJ2-4, with 8 bases lining up with TRBD1. The CDR3 is 15 amino acids. Trimming took 7 bases from V and 1 from J; bases not matched to a gene: 6. Germline-derived CDR1 and CDR2 are MNHNY and SVGAGI (reference sequence). The CDR3 DNA reads TGTGCCAGCACCAAGACAGGGGAGGCCAAAAACATTCAGTACTTC. Encoded protein: CASTKTGEAKNIQYF.

The chain combines TRBV15 with TRBJ1-2, with no clear D. The CDR3 extends over 13 amino acids. Germline V gene lookup returns CDR1 LNHNV and CDR2 YYDKDF (reference sequence). V dropped 1 base and J dropped 8 bases, with 11 bases sitting between them. The CDR3 region has the DNA TGTGCCACCAGCAGAGCAGGTTACTCCGGCTACACCTTC. The encoded protein is CATSRAGYSGYTF.

V gene TRBV21-1 combines with J gene TRBJ2-7; the table's D call, TRBD1, was not checked against the DNA. TRBV21-1 is a pseudogene. This CDR3 contains 11 residues. The CDR3 nucleotides read TGTGCCAGCCAGGGGGCGCGCGAGCAGTACTTC. Amino acids: CASQGAREQYF.

The chain couples TRBV6-5 to TRBJ1-6; the D gene is possibly TRBD1 (6 bases). V lost 5 bases to trimming and J lost 14 bases, with 22 bases between them. The CDR3 loop spans 15 amino acids. Looked up from germline, CDR1 is MNHEY and CDR2 is SVGAGI. CDR3 DNA: TGTGCCAGCAGTAAAAAGGACAGTCCCCCTATGGCCCTCCACTTT. Its protein product is CASSKKDSPPMALHF.

The chain is built from TRBV5-4 and TRBJ2-5, with TRBD2 matching over 9 bases. The CDR3 consists of 14 residues. Losses at the gene ends were 1 base for V and 2 bases for J; bases not matched to a gene: 0. Germline CDR1 is SGHNT and CDR2 is YYREEE (reference sequence). The CDR3 region has the DNA TGTGCCAGCAGCTTGAGCGGGGGGCAAGAGACCCAGTACTTC. As protein: CASSLSGGQETQYF.

The rearrangement joins TRBV7-8 to TRBJ2-1; TRBD2 matches 8 bases. CDR3 size: 15 residues. Germline loops: CDR1 SGHVS, CDR2 FQNEAQ. With V trimmed by 0 bases and J by 5 bases, 3 bases remained unmatched. The CDR3 loop reads CASSLALSGNNEQFF. CDR3 sequence (DNA): TGTGCCAGCAGCTTAGCGCTTAGCGGGAACAATGAGCAGTTCTTC. Full variable domain (outside the CDR3, taken from reference TRBV7-8 and TRBJ2-1): GAGVSQSPRYKVAKRGQDVALRCDPISGHVSLFWYQQALGQGPEFLTYFQNEAQLDKSGLPSDRFFAERPEGSVSTLKIQRTQQEDSAVYLCASSLALSGNNEQFFGPGTRLTVL.

V and J are TRBV5-1 and TRBJ1-2, with D perhaps matching TRBD1 (6 bases). Germline V gene data show CDR1 as SGHRS and CDR2 as YFSETQ. Trimming left V 5 bases short and J 8 bases short, with 16 bases between. This CDR3 is 13 amino acids long. CDR3 sequence reads: CASRPTGLNGYTF. Written as DNA, the CDR3 is TGCGCCAGCAGACCTACAGGGTTGAACGGCTACACCTTC. Drawing the rest from reference TRBV5-1 and TRBJ1-2, the complete variable domain is KAGVTQTPRYLIKTRGQQVTLSCSPISGHRSVSWYQQTPGQGLQFLFEYFSETQRNKGNFPGRFSGRQFSNSRSEMNVSTLELGDSALYLCASRPTGLNGYTFGSGTRLTVV.

This clone showed up just once. The rearrangement uses TRBV11-2 and TRBJ2-3; TRBD1 is a possible D gene (6 bases). The germline V gene encodes CDR1 SGHAT and CDR2 FQNNGV. With 5 bases removed from V and 1 base from J, the gap between germline ends came to 13 bases. The CDR3 runs to 15 residues. The CDR3 DNA sequence: TGTGCCAGCAGCGAACCGGGACAACGCACAGATACGCAGTATTTT. Its protein is CASSEPGQRTDTQYF.

The chain links TRBV11-2 to TRBJ2-2; D might be TRBD2 (6 bases). The V gene lost 3 bases and the J gene lost 1 base, with 9 bases spanning the gap. Germline CDR1 reads SGHAT; CDR2 reads FQNNGV. The CDR3 loop spans 15 amino acids. CDR3 DNA sequence: TGTGCCAGCAGCTTGGTGGGAGGGAACACCGGGGAGCTGTTTTTT. Protein: CASSLVGGNTGELFF.

The rearrangement joins TRBV7-9 to TRBJ2-3; weak D call: TRBD1 (5 bases). Trimming took off 5 bases at V and 1 base at J, with 10 bases between the two ends. The CDR3 covers 14 residues. Germline lookup yields CDR1 SEHNR and CDR2 FQNEAQ (reference sequence). CDR3 DNA: TGTGCCAGCAGCCAGGGCCGGGGCACAGATACGCAGTATTTT. Encoded protein: CASSQGRGTDTQYF.

This clone was seen a few times. The chain couples TRBV14 to TRBJ2-3; 7 bases match TRBD1. CDR1 SGHDN and CDR2 FVKESK come from the germline V gene. This CDR3 spans 18 amino acids. The trim removed 0 bases at V and 1 base at J, leaving 10 bases unmatched. The CDR3 is CASSQDSNGDSRTDTQYF. CDR3 coding DNA: TGTGCCAGCAGCCAAGATTCTAACGGGGACAGCCGCACAGATACGCAGTATTTT.

This sequence joins TRBV3-1 (or the pseudogene TRBV3-2) and TRBJ2-5, with TRBD2 identical over 9 bases. The length of the CDR3 is 13 residues. The V gene end was trimmed by 9 bases and the J gene end by 5 bases; junction bases not matched to a gene: 7. Germline lookup yields CDR1 LGHDT and CDR2 YNNKEL (reference sequence). As DNA, the CDR3 is TGTGCCAGTACGCGGGGGGGCCCCGAGACCCAGTACTTC. It yields the protein CASTRGGPETQYF.

The chain recombines TRBV5-1 with TRBJ2-5; TRBD1 aligns across 8 bases. This CDR3 region has 14 residues. V was pared by 4 bases and J by 5 bases, with 7 bases of the junction left unmatched. CDR1 is SGHRS and CDR2 is YFSETQ in the germline V gene. The CDR3 DNA reads as TGCGCCAGCAGCACACAGGGGGGACGGGAGACCCAGTACTTC. This translates into CASSTQGGRETQYF.

The V gene is TRBV19, the J gene TRBJ2-7; D perhaps matches TRBD2 (6 bases). The CDR3 runs 16 residues. The V gene lost 4 bases and the J gene lost 0 bases, with 16 bases spanning the gap. CDR1 LNHDA and CDR2 SQIVND come from the germline V gene (reference sequence). The CDR3, as DNA: TGTGCCAGTAGTACAGGGACTCCAACGGGCTCCTACGAGCAGTACTTC. Translating it yields CASSTGTPTGSYEQYF.

The V call is TRBV24-1, the J call TRBJ1-4; D is unclear. The CDR3 consists of 16 residues. Germline CDR1 and CDR2: KGHDR and SFDVKD. With 3 bases removed from V and 8 bases from J, the gap between germline ends came to 18 bases. CDR3 residues: CATSDPSPHGVEKLFF. CDR3 bases: TGTGCCACCAGTGATCCGTCGCCGCACGGGGTGGAAAAACTGTTTTTT.

In nucleotides, the CDR3 is TGTGCCAGCAGCAAAGGAGGTTCATGGGGGGTGGAGGATGGCTACACCTTC. Its translation is CASSKGGSWGVEDGYTF. The chain links TRBV21-1 to TRBJ1-2. TRBV21-1 is a recognized pseudogene. The CDR3 contains 17 residues.